Shown below are 24 T cell receptor beta chains from a single sample sequenced in a study of cytomegalovirus exposure and HLA in healthy donors. A multiplex PCR was run with 60 Vbeta primers and 13 Jbeta primers. Assay: immunoSEQ multiplex PCR; the TCRdb copy retains only in-frame clones and omits some. The table records roughly 200,000 clones, around three quarters of them present only once. Sequenced sample: PBMCs. The receptors originated from a woman aged 25-40 years in good health and CMV-seropositive.

This clone was seen a few times. This sequence joins TRBV23-1 and TRBJ2-5, with 8 positions matching TRBD1. TRBV23-1 counts as an open reading frame of uncertain function. The CDR3 spans 14 residues. V shed 4 bases, J shed 4 bases, and the junction held 5 bases outside the gene matches. The CDR3 nucleotides read TGCGCCAGCAGTCGGGACAGGAGTAGAGAGACCCAGTACTTC. Protein: CASSRDRSRETQYF.

This clone was seen a single time. The rearrangement links TRBV6-1 to TRBJ2-1; TRBD1 might be the D (6 bases). The CDR3 is made up of 17 amino acids. Germline V lookup: CDR1 MNHNS, CDR2 SASEGT. Trimming shortened V by 0 bases and J by 6 bases, and 18 bases separated the two germline ends. CDR3 residues: CASSEALSGVLFNEQFF. Written as DNA, the CDR3 is TGTGCCAGCAGTGAAGCGCTGTCAGGGGTTCTTTTCAATGAGCAGTTCTTC.

In DNA, the CDR3 is TGTGCCAGCAGCTTAGCCCCAGGAATCTACGAGCAGTACTTC. It encodes CASSLAPGIYEQYF. The chain recombines TRBV11-2 with TRBJ2-7; D is undetermined. Per germline, CDR1 SGHAT and CDR2 FQNNGV. The CDR3 length is 14 residues. Deletions cut 1 base from V and 3 bases from J, with 10 bases between.

This chain joins TRBV6-4 and TRBJ1-1, with TRBD1 matching 10 bases. The CDR3 runs to 14 residues. Per germline, CDR1 MRHNA and CDR2 SNTAGT. V lost 4 bases and J lost 5; bases outside the gene matches: 4. CDR3 sequence: CASSAGQGGTEAFF. CDR3 bases: TGTGCCAGCAGTGCCGGACAGGGGGGGACTGAAGCTTTCTTT.

This rearrangement joins TRBV30 to TRBJ2-4; D not certain. Per the germline V gene, CDR1 is GTSNPN and CDR2 is SVGIG (reference sequence). V dropped 1 base and J dropped 0 bases, with 22 bases sitting between them. The CDR3 has 19 residues. CDR3 amino acids: CAWSAPPRSGSLAKNIQYF. The CDR3 bases are TGTGCCTGGAGTGCCCCTCCGCGCTCTGGTTCCCTAGCCAAAAACATTCAGTACTTC.

The V call is TRBV6-5, the J call TRBJ2-3, with D perhaps TRBD1 (6 bases). Germline lookup yields CDR1 MNHEY and CDR2 SVGAGI. The CDR3 is 12 amino acids. Trimming removed 9 bases at V and 2 bases at J, with 9 bases between. CDR3 nucleotide sequence: TGTGCCAGTCAGGGGATCACAGATACGCAGTATTTT. Amino acid sequence: CASQGITDTQYF.

V is TRBV6-6 and J is TRBJ2-5; 8 bases align to TRBD2. Germline CDR1 is MNHNY and CDR2 is SVGAGI (reference sequence). This CDR3 region has 16 residues. With 4 bases clipped from V and 1 base from J, the junction kept 8 bases outside the gene matches. CDR3 in DNA: TGTGCCAGCAGTTCCAGAAGTCGGGGGGGCCAAGAGACCCAGTACTTC. The encoded protein is CASSSRSRGGQETQYF.

The chain combines TRBV4-3 with TRBJ2-7; TRBD2 matches 10 bases. Germline values: CDR1 LGHNA, CDR2 YSLEER. Trimming at V came to 0 bases and at J to 4 bases, leaving 12 bases not matched to a gene. This CDR3 is 18 amino acids long. This CDR3 reads CASSQDNTLAGDFYEQYF. CDR3 in DNA: TGCGCCAGCAGCCAAGATAACACGCTAGCGGGAGATTTTTACGAGCAGTACTTC.

This chain uses TRBV7-8 with TRBJ2-1, with 7 positions matching TRBD2. Germline V gene sequence: CDR1 SGHVS, CDR2 FQNEAQ. The V gene end was trimmed by 1 base and the J gene end by 10 bases; junction bases not matched to a gene: 13. The CDR3 extends over 16 amino acids. CDR3 nucleotide sequence: TGTGCCAGCAGCTTAGACGCGGGAGCCGCCGGGGGGGAGCAGTTCTTC. Protein: CASSLDAGAAGGEQFF. Full variable domain (rest looked up from reference TRBV7-8 and TRBJ2-1): GAGVSQSPRYKVAKRGQDVALRCDPISGHVSLFWYQQALGQGPEFLTYFQNEAQLDKSGLPSDRFFAERPEGSVSTLKIQRTQQEDSAVYLCASSLDAGAAGGEQFFGPGTRLTVL.

A single count supports this clone. The chain uses TRBV15 and TRBJ2-5; D is undetermined. This CDR3 has 11 residues. Germline V gene sequence: CDR1 LNHNV, CDR2 YYDKDF (reference sequence). V lost 3 bases, J lost 3 bases, and 2 bases lay in between. The CDR3 DNA is TGTGCCACCAGCAGCGAAGAGACCCAGTACTTC. It translates to CATSSEETQYF.

A single count supports this clone. Its ends do not fully match the called genes, so a read error is possible. The V call is TRBV29-1, the J call TRBJ2-3, with D maybe TRBD1 (5 bases). This CDR3 has 13 amino acids. Germline CDR1 is SQVTM and CDR2 is ANQGSEA. CDR3 sequence: CSVTWTSTGTQYF. The CDR3 DNA sequence: TGCAGCGTTACCTGGACCAGCACAGGTACGCAGTATTTT.

The chain joins TRBV27 to TRBJ2-1; possible D gene TRBD2, 6 bases. The germline CDR1 and CDR2 sequences are MNHEY and SMNVEV (reference sequence). This CDR3 region has 16 residues. Trimming stripped 4 bases from V and 0 bases from J, with 13 bases between. The DNA of the CDR3 is TGTGCCAGCAGTTCTCTCGGAGGGAGCTCCTACAATGAGCAGTTCTTC. Translation gives CASSSLGGSSYNEQFF.

A single count supports this clone. The V call is TRBV6-6, the J call TRBJ2-1; 10 positions match TRBD2. The ends lost 5 bases at V and 9 bases at J; junction bases unmatched: 4. CDR1 is MNHNY, CDR2 SVGAGI, per germline (reference sequence). This CDR3 is 13 amino acids long. CDR3 nucleotides: TGTGCCAGCAGTCTAGCGGGAGTAGGTGAGCAGTTCTTC. Its protein product is CASSLAGVGEQFF.

The chain uses TRBV11-3 and TRBJ2-1; possibly TRBD2 for D (5 bases). The length of the CDR3 is 15 residues. Trimming took off 5 bases at V and 5 bases at J, with 16 bases between the two ends. Germline CDR1 reads SGHNT; CDR2 reads YENEEA. CDR3 protein: CASSTPLSGHNEQFF. The CDR3 DNA sequence: TGTGCCAGCAGCACCCCTCTGAGCGGACACAATGAGCAGTTCTTC.

CDR3 loop: CASSLLLAGTAEQYF. The CDR3 coding sequence is TGCGCCAGCAGCTTACTTCTAGCGGGAACGGCGGAGCAGTACTTC. The J gene is TRBJ2-7, the V gene TRBV5-1; 9 positions agree with TRBD2. The CDR3 has 15 residues. The germline V gene has CDR1 SGHRS and CDR2 YFSETQ. Trimming cost V 2 bases and J 7 bases; bases outside gene matches: 10.

The chain combines TRBV12-5 with TRBJ2-1; tentatively, D is TRBD2 (5 bases). This CDR3 contains 14 residues. Trimming shortened V by 1 base and J by 6 bases, and 10 bases separated the two germline ends. The germline V gene has CDR1 LGHNT and CDR2 FRNRAP. CDR3 region: CASGLGPRGNEQFF. The CDR3 region has the DNA TGTGCTAGTGGTTTGGGGCCCCGGGGCAATGAGCAGTTCTTC.

This chain uses TRBV9 with TRBJ1-3; no reliable D call. Between the trimmed V and J ends, which lost 4 bases and 4 bases, there was a span of 12 bases. Per the germline V gene, CDR1 is SGDLS and CDR2 is YYNGEE. The CDR3 sequence is 14 residues long. The CDR3 protein is CASSPRVGGNTIYF. Written as DNA, the CDR3 is TGTGCCAGCAGCCCTCGAGTCGGGGGAAACACCATATATTTT. Using reference TRBV9 and TRBJ1-3 for the parts outside the CDR3, the full variable domain is DSGVTQTPKHLITATGQRVTLRCSPRSGDLSVYWYQQSLDQGLQFLIQYYNGEERAKGNILERFSAQQFPDLHSELNLSSLELGDSALYFCASSPRVGGNTIYFGEGSWLTVV.

The CDR3 bases are TGCAGTGCTAGTGTGAGCAATGAGCAGTTCTTC. It codes for CSASVSNEQFF. This chain links TRBV20-1 with TRBJ2-1; no firm D call. The V gene lost 3 bases and the J gene lost 6 bases, with 6 bases spanning the gap. The germline CDR1 and CDR2 sequences are DFQATT and SNEGSKA (reference sequence). This CDR3 region has 11 residues.

The chain combines TRBV30 with TRBJ2-5, with 9 bases identical to TRBD2. The germline V gene encodes CDR1 GTSNPN and CDR2 SVGIG (reference sequence). CDR3 length equals 15 residues. With V trimmed by 0 bases and J by 4 bases, 6 bases remained unmatched. The CDR3 protein is CAWSVIAGVGETQYF. In nucleotides, the CDR3 is TGTGCCTGGAGTGTGATAGCGGGAGTAGGAGAGACCCAGTACTTC.

The J gene is TRBJ2-5, the V gene TRBV7-6; 11 bases line up with TRBD2. CDR1 SGHVS and CDR2 FNYEAQ come from the germline V gene. The CDR3 covers 15 residues. The V gene end was trimmed by 5 bases and the J gene end by 2 bases; junction bases not matched to a gene: 4. The CDR3 sequence is CASSPGTSGQETQYF. CDR3 DNA: TGTGCCAGCAGCCCCGGGACTAGCGGTCAAGAGACCCAGTACTTC.

The gene calls are TRBV6-5 and TRBJ1-2; D ambiguous. Trimming stripped 0 bases from V and 3 bases from J, with 8 bases between. The CDR3 sequence is 14 residues long. Germline V gene data show CDR1 as MNHEY and CDR2 as SVGAGI. The CDR3 is CASSYSAGDYGYTF. CDR3 bases: TGTGCCAGCAGTTACTCGGCAGGTGACTATGGCTACACCTTC.

The CDR3 DNA is TGTGCCAGCAGCTCCCTTGTAGGGGCTAGCGGGGGGGCTGCCTACGAGCAGTACTTC. This codes for CASSSLVGASGGAAYEQYF. The gene calls are TRBV5-4 and TRBJ2-7; 12 bases fit TRBD2. J lost 2 bases, V lost 3 bases, and 15 bases had no gene match. The CDR3 is 19 residues long. The germline gives CDR1 SGHNT, CDR2 YYREEE (reference sequence).

V usage is TRBV5-1 and J usage is TRBJ2-3; the D gene is possibly TRBD1 (6 bases). Trimming cost V 1 base and J 2 bases, with 8 bases left between them. This CDR3 contains 14 residues. Germline CDR1 reads SGHRS; CDR2 reads YFSETQ. CDR3 DNA sequence: TGCGCCAGCAGCTTGACAGGGTCCACAGATACGCAGTATTTT. Translation gives CASSLTGSTDTQYF. Filled out from reference TRBV5-1 and TRBJ2-3, the complete variable domain reads KAGVTQTPRYLIKTRGQQVTLSCSPISGHRSVSWYQQTPGQGLQFLFEYFSETQRNKGNFPGRFSGRQFSNSRSEMNVSTLELGDSALYLCASSLTGSTDTQYFGPGTRLTVL.

The J gene is TRBJ1-2, the V gene TRBV6-5; 11 nucleotides align to TRBD1. Germline trimming cut 2 bases from V and 4 bases from J; bases unmatched to any gene: 6. This CDR3 has 16 residues. Germline V gives CDR1 MNHEY, CDR2 SVGAGI. CDR3 protein: CASSYRTGTGGYGYTF. The DNA of the CDR3 is TGTGCCAGCAGTTACAGAACCGGGACAGGGGGCTATGGCTACACCTTC.